This TCR beta chain was sequenced for a study of OX40 agonist ivuxolimab in advanced cancers. Looking at the study overall: Patients were treated with intravenous ivuxolimab, dosed at 0.01 to 10 mg/kg and infused every 2 weeks.

TCRdb's table, derived via immunoSEQ multiplex PCR, lists solely in-frame clones and lacks some. The table lists around 62,000 clones, roughly 81% of them singletons, with about 1.6% in the top ten. Germline V gene sequence: CDR1 SEHNR, CDR2 FQNEAQ (reference sequence). With 1 base removed from V and 5 bases from J, the gap between germline ends came to 11 bases. This CDR3 contains 14 residues. In this sample, this clone turned up a few times. The TCR was taken from an adult with an advanced solid tumor such as melanoma, head and neck, liver or kidney cancer. The chain employs TRBV7-9 and TRBJ1-2; D unresolved. Sequencing used CD4+ or CD8+ T cells sorted from blood, obtained in a trial of the OX40 agonist ivuxolimab. The CDR3 reads CASSLVLGGYGYTF. CDR3 DNA: TGTGCCAGCAGCTTAGTTCTAGGAGGGTATGGCTACACCTTC.